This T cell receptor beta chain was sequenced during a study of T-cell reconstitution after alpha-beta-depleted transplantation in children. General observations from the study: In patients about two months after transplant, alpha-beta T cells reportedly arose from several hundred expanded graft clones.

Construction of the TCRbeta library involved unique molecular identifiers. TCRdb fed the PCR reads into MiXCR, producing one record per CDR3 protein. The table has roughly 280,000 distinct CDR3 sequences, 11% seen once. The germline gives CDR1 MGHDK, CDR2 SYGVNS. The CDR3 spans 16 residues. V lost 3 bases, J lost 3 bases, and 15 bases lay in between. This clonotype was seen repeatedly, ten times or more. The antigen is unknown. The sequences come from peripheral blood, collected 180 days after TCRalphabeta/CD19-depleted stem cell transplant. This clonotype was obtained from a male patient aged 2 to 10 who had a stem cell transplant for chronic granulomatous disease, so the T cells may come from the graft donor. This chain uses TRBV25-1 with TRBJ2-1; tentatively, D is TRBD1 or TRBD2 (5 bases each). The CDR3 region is CASSDRGRSFYNEQFF. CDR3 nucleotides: TGTGCCAGCAGTGATCGGGGCCGGTCATTCTACAATGAGCAGTTCTTC.